This record covers a single TCR beta chain. This record belongs to a study of blood T cell repertoires in COVID-19. TCRdb keeps only in-frame clones here, not all; method: immunoSEQ multiplex PCR. This table has some 250,000 clones, approximately 86% appearing once. Trimming removed 4 bases from V and 6 bases from J, with 10 bases in between. In germline, CDR1 is SNHLY, CDR2 FYNNEI. The CDR3 is made up of 12 amino acids. Material for sequencing was peripheral blood. The J gene is TRBJ2-7, the V gene TRBV2; D not resolved. The sequence was collected from a woman aged 25 to 39 who had recovered from COVID-19. The CDR3 protein is CASSAAEREQYF. CDR3 bases: TGTGCCAGCAGTGCGGCTGAGCGCGAGCAGTACTTC. The full variable domain, its missing parts supplied by reference TRBV2 and TRBJ2-7, is EPEVTQTPSHQVTQMGQEVILRCVPISNHLYFYWYRQILGQKVEFLVSFYNNEISEKSEIFDDQFSVERPDGSNFTLKIRSTKLEDSAMYFCASSAAEREQYFGPGTRLTVT.